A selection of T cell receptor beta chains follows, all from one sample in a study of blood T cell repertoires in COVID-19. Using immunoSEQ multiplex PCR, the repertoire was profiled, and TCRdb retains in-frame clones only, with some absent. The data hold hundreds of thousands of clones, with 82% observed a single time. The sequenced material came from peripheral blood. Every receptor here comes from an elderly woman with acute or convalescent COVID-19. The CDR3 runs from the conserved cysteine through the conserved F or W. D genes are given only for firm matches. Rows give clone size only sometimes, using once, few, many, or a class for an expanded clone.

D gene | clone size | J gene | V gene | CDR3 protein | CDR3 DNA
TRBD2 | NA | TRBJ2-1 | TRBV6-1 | CASSEHPRTSGGLNEQFF | TGTGCCAGCAGTGAACACCCCCGGACTAGCGGGGGTCTCAATGAGCAGTTCTTC
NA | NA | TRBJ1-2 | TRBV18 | CASSPRTVWTYGYTF | TGTGCCAGCTCACCAAGGACAGTATGGACTTATGGCTACACCTTC
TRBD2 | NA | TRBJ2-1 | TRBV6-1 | CASSEDSGGAVASYNEQFF | TGTGCCAGCAGTGAGGATAGCGGGGGGGCCGTGGCCTCCTACAATGAGCAGTTCTTC
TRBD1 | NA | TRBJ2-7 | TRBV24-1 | CATSDPGTGTYEQYF | TGTGCCACCAGTGATCCCGGGACAGGAACCTACGAGCAGTACTTC
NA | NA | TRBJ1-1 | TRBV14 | CASSQVGGTATEAFF | TGTGCCAGCAGCCAGGTCGGGGGGACCGCTACTGAAGCTTTCTTT
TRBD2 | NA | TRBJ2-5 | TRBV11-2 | CASSLWTSGGQETQYF | TGTGCCAGCAGCCTCTGGACTAGCGGGGGGCAAGAGACCCAGTACTTC
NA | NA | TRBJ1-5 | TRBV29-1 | CSVAHSNQPQHF | TGCAGCGTTGCACATAGCAATCAGCCCCAGCATTTT
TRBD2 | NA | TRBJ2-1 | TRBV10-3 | CAISLSAGVTNEQFF | TGTGCCATCAGCCTCTCGGCGGGGGTCACCAATGAGCAGTTCTTC
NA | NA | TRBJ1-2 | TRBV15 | CATSRDEDFGGYTF | TGTGCCACCAGCAGAGACGAGGATTTTGGCGGCTACACCTTC
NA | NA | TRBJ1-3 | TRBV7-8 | CASSLVPGLIPDTIYF | TGTGCCAGCAGCTTAGTGCCCGGACTTATTCCAGACACCATATATTTT
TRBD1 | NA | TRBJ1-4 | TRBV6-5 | CASSLRGPNEKLFF | TGTGCCAGCAGTTTAAGGGGGCCGAATGAAAAACTGTTTTTT
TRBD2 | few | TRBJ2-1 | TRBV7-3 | CASSSPGLADNEQFF | TGTGCCAGCAGCTCTCCGGGACTAGCGGACAATGAGCAGTTCTTC
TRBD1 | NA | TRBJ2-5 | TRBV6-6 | CASSYPGQGETQYF | TGTGCCAGCAGTTACCCTGGACAGGGAGAGACCCAGTACTTC
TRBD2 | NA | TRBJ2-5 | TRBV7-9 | CASSERGGQETQYF | TGTGCCAGCAGTGAGCGCGGGGGTCAAGAGACCCAGTACTTC
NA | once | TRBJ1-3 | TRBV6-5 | CASRFAGGTGNTIYF | TGTGCCAGCCGGTTCGCGGGGGGGACTGGAAACACCATATATTTT
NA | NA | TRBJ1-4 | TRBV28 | CASSLRGALGEKLFF | TGTGCCAGCAGTTTACGGGGGGCTCTTGGGGAAAAACTGTTTTTT
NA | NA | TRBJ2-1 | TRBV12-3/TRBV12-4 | CASTLAGNEQFF | TGTGCCAGCACCTTGGCGGGTAATGAGCAGTTCTTC
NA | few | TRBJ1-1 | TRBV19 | CASSPRRRNTEAFF | TGTGCCAGTAGCCCTAGGCGCCGAAACACTGAAGCTTTCTTT
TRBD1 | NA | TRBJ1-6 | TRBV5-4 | CASSMRNRGQSNSPLHF | TGTGCCAGCAGCATGAGGAACAGGGGGCAGAGTAATTCACCCCTCCACTTT
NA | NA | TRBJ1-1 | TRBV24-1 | CATSGGGDEAFF | TGTGCCACCAGTGGGGGGGGTGACGAAGCTTTCTTT
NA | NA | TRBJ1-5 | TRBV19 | CASSLTEFNQPQHF | TGTGCCAGTAGTTTGACAGAATTCAATCAGCCCCAGCATTTT
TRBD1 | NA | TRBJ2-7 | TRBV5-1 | CASSSSDRGPPYEQYF | TGCGCCAGCAGCTCCTCCGACAGGGGCCCACCCTACGAGCAGTACTTC
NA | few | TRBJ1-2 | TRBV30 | CAWTKERGTETYGYTF | TGTGCCTGGACAAAAGAACGCGGCACTGAAACCTATGGCTACACCTTC
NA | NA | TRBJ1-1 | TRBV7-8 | CASSLTELNTEAFF | TGTGCCAGCAGCTTGACAGAATTGAACACTGAAGCTTTCTTT
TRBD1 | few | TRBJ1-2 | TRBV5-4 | CASSLPGGSGDGYTF | TGTGCCAGCAGCTTACCAGGGGGATCGGGGGATGGCTACACCTTC
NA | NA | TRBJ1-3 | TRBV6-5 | CASRRGGNSGNTIYF | TGTGCCAGCAGACGGGGGGGGAACTCTGGAAACACCATATATTTT
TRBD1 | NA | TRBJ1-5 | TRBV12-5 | CASAAGQGIQPQHF | TGTGCTAGTGCTGCGGGACAGGGGATCCAGCCCCAGCATTTT
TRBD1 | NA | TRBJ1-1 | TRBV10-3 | CAISRTGGGGTEAFF | TGTGCCATCAGTCGGACAGGGGGCGGTGGGACTGAAGCTTTCTTT
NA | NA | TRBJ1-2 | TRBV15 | CATSRDRGSYTF | TGTGCCACCAGCAGAGATCGAGGGAGCTACACCTTC
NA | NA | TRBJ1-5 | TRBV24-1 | CATSEAGRNQPQHF | TGTGCCACCAGTGAGGCGGGTCGCAATCAGCCCCAGCATTTT
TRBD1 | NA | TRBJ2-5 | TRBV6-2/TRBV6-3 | CASSYRRDSQETQYF | TGTGCCAGCAGTTACCGACGGGACAGCCAAGAGACCCAGTACTTC
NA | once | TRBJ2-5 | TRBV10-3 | CAISEKIDSETQYF | TGTGCCATCAGTGAGAAGATCGACAGTGAGACCCAGTACTTC
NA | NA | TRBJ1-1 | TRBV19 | CASSIGGVNTEAFF | TGTGCCAGTAGTATAGGAGGTGTGAACACTGAAGCTTTCTTT
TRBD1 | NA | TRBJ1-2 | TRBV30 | CAWGTGEYGYTF | TGTGCCTGGGGGACAGGTGAATATGGCTACACCTTC
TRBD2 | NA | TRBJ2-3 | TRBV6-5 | CASSQSGGEPDTQYF | TGTGCCAGCAGCCAGAGCGGGGGGGAGCCAGATACGCAGTATTTT
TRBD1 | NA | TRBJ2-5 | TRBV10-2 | CASRMGQSSWGQETQYF | TGCGCCAGCAGGATGGGACAGAGCTCCTGGGGTCAAGAGACCCAGTACTTC
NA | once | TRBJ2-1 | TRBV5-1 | CASSFQYNEQFF | TGCGCCAGCAGCTTCCAATACAATGAGCAGTTCTTC